These T cell receptor beta chains were read from a single sample in a study of metastatic and nonmetastatic thyroid tumors. TCRdb reprocessed the PCR reads using MiXCR. The sample contains fewer than 10,000 clones, roughly a third of which appear only once. Source material: adjacent normal tissue. The origin of the receptors is a female donor with papillary thyroid cancer or a benign thyroid nodule (not recorded which). Some clones in this sample may be carry-over from other donors' samples. CDR3s include the opening cysteine and the closing phenylalanine or tryptophan. D genes are given only for firm matches. Clone size is shown for a subset of rows, as once, few, many or a class of expanded clone.

d_call,clone_size,v_call,j_call,cdr3_aa,cdr3_nt
NA,many,TRBV7-8,TRBJ1-5,CASSPIRGRGSSNNQPQHF,TGTGCCAGCAGCCCCATTAGGGGCCGAGGTTCCTCTAATAATCAGCCCCAGCATTTT
NA,NA,TRBV2,TRBJ1-4,CASSSDPVATNEKLFF,TGTGCCAGCAGCTCGGACCCAGTTGCAACTAATGAAAAACTGTTTTTT
TRBD2,NA,TRBV3-1,TRBJ2-7,CASSPTSGSSEQYF,TGTGCCAGCAGCCCTACTAGCGGGTCCTCCGAGCAGTACTTC
TRBD2,NA,TRBV7-2,TRBJ2-1,CASSSSGRARQEQFF,TGTGCCAGCAGCTCTAGCGGGAGGGCGAGACAAGAGCAGTTCTTC
TRBD1,NA,TRBV20-1,TRBJ1-2,CSAIGQGAEYGYTF,TGCAGTGCGATAGGACAGGGGGCGGAATATGGCTACACCTTC
NA,NA,TRBV27,TRBJ1-4,CASSLSIPGRSSTNEKLFF,TGTGCCAGCAGTTTATCTATTCCCGGCCGCTCGTCAACTAATGAAAAACTGTTTTTT
NA,NA,TRBV20-1,TRBJ1-1,CSARDYQGMNTEAFF,TGCAGTGCTAGAGACTATCAGGGGATGAACACTGAAGCTTTCTTT
NA,many,TRBV7-2,TRBJ1-4,CASSWTETNEKLFF,TGTGCCAGCAGCTGGACAGAAACTAATGAAAAACTGTTTTTT
NA,NA,TRBV7-2,TRBJ2-1,CASIGRRSNEQFF,TGTGCCAGCATAGGCAGGCGCTCCAATGAGCAGTTCTTC
NA,NA,TRBV11-2,TRBJ1-1,CASSLGGIVRNTEAFF,TGTGCCAGCAGCTTAGGCGGGATCGTCCGGAACACTGAAGCTTTCTTT
NA,NA,TRBV11-1,TRBJ1-1,CASSQGHLPPHGTEAFF,TGTGCCAGCAGCCAGGGTCACCTCCCCCCCCACGGGACTGAAGCTTTCTTT
TRBD2,medium-sized,TRBV19,TRBJ2-7,CASSPPAGGGSGYEQYF,TGTGCCAGTAGTCCCCCAGCGGGAGGAGGGTCAGGATACGAGCAGTACTTC
TRBD1,NA,TRBV6-5,TRBJ1-2,CASSYRDSDGYTF,TGTGCCAGCAGTTACCGGGACAGCGATGGATACACCTTC
NA,NA,TRBV11-3,TRBJ1-2,CASSSKDRAPNYGYTF,TGTGCCAGCAGCTCAAAGGACCGAGCACCTAACTATGGCTACACCTTC
TRBD2,NA,TRBV6-1,TRBJ2-1,CASSGPSGNRTRYNEQFF,TGTGCCAGCAGTGGCCCTAGCGGAAACCGGACCCGCTACAATGAGCAGTTCTTC
NA,NA,TRBV20-1,TRBJ2-2,CSARGPEANTGELFF,TGCAGTGCTAGAGGCCCGGAGGCGAACACCGGGGAGCTGTTTTTT
NA,NA,TRBV5-1,TRBJ1-1,CASSPETGEAFF,TGCGCCAGCAGCCCTGAGACGGGTGAAGCTTTCTTT
TRBD1,few,TRBV28,TRBJ2-7,CASLRDRAANEQYF,TGTGCCAGCCTGAGGGACAGGGCTGCCAACGAGCAGTACTTC
NA,few,TRBV11-2,TRBJ1-2,CASSLGGLGGYTF,TGTGCCAGCAGCTTGGGAGGACTAGGTGGCTACACCTTC
NA,few,TRBV2,TRBJ1-3,CASSVGLRYSGNTIYF,TGTGCCAGCAGTGTCGGCCTTCGCTACTCTGGAAACACCATATATTTT
TRBD2,few,TRBV20-1,TRBJ2-1,CSARDKTSGIYEQFF,TGCAGTGCTAGAGATAAGACTAGCGGGATCTATGAGCAGTTCTTC
NA,NA,TRBV11-3,TRBJ2-1,CASSFWARDSRYNEQFF,TGTGCCAGCAGCTTCTGGGCTCGGGACTCCAGGTACAATGAGCAGTTCTTC
NA,few,TRBV6-5,TRBJ1-1,CASSSGVEAFF,TGTGCCAGCAGTTCTGGGGTTGAAGCTTTCTTT
TRBD1,few,TRBV19,TRBJ1-2,CASAGTANYGYTF,TGTGCCAGCGCCGGGACAGCCAACTATGGCTACACCTTC
NA,few,TRBV19,TRBJ1-5,CASSPLQRDQPQHF,TGTGCCAGTAGTCCCCTTCAGCGGGATCAGCCCCAGCATTTT
NA,once,TRBV2,TRBJ1-1,CASGPTGNTEAFF,TGTGCCAGCGGGCCGACGGGGAACACTGAAGCTTTCTTT
TRBD1,medium-sized,TRBV15,TRBJ2-1,CATSRSLGTEYNEQFF,TGTGCCACCAGCAGATCCTTGGGGACAGAGTACAATGAGCAGTTCTTC
TRBD2,NA,TRBV10-3,TRBJ2-2,CAISGGSGSLTGELFF,TGTGCCATCAGTGGTGGGAGCGGGAGTCTAACCGGGGAGCTGTTTTTT
TRBD1,NA,TRBV20-1,TRBJ2-5,CSTLDREAKETQYF,TGCAGTACCCTGGACAGGGAGGCAAAAGAGACCCAGTACTTC
TRBD1,NA,TRBV28,TRBJ1-2,CASRLLGTGYGCSF,TGTGCCAGCAGGTTATTGGGGACAGGGTATGGCTGCTCCTTC
TRBD1,NA,TRBV6-6,TRBJ1-2,CASSYRTGLYGYTF,TGTGCCAGCAGTTACCGGACAGGCCTCTATGGCTACACCTTC
NA,NA,TRBV7-4,TRBJ1-2,CASSLRGSPFWGYTF,TGTGCCAGCAGCTTAAGGGGCTCCCCTTTCTGGGGCTACACCTTC
TRBD2,NA,TRBV6-5,TRBJ2-1,CASSYNAGGLGNEQFF,TGTGCCAGCAGTTACAACGCGGGAGGGCTTGGGAATGAGCAGTTCTTC
NA,medium-sized,TRBV5-8,TRBJ1-4,CASSPGDTTTNEKLFF,TGTGCCAGCAGCCCGGGGGACACCACAACTAATGAAAAACTGTTTTTT
NA,many,TRBV6-2/TRBV6-3,TRBJ2-1,CASSYSVTSRSYNEQFF,TGTGCCAGCAGTTATTCGGTCACTAGCCGATCTTACAATGAGCAGTTCTTC
TRBD2,NA,TRBV19,TRBJ2-2,CASILAGGGTGELFF,TGTGCCAGTATCTTAGCGGGAGGGGGCACCGGGGAGCTGTTTTTT
TRBD1,medium-sized,TRBV5-6,TRBJ2-2,CASSLVTGTKHGELFF,TGTGCCAGCAGCTTGGTGACAGGGACGAAACACGGGGAGCTGTTTTTT
NA,NA,TRBV7-2,TRBJ2-7,CASSLQPGFYEQYF,TGTGCCAGCAGCTTGCAACCCGGATTTTACGAGCAGTACTTC
TRBD1,NA,TRBV6-1,TRBJ1-6,CASSDSGGDNSPLHF,TGTGCCAGCAGTGACTCAGGGGGCGATAATTCACCCCTCCACTTT
NA,NA,TRBV6-1,TRBJ1-3,CASSAYSGNTIYF,TGTGCCAGCAGTGCGTACTCTGGAAACACCATATATTTT
TRBD1,few,TRBV6-5,TRBJ1-3,CASSHSTGLSGNTIYF,TGTGCCAGCAGTCACTCGACAGGGTTGAGTGGAAACACCATATATTTT
NA,NA,TRBV11-3,TRBJ1-6,CASSQGDSPLHF,TGTGCCAGCAGCCAAGGGGATTCACCCCTCCACTTT
NA,NA,TRBV2,TRBJ1-2,CASSAEGRGGGYTF,TGTGCCAGCAGTGCGGAGGGGAGGGGTGGAGGCTACACCTTC
TRBD1,medium-sized,TRBV7-9,TRBJ2-1,CASSSRQGLGNEQFF,TGTGCCAGCAGCTCCCGACAGGGGTTGGGCAATGAGCAGTTCTTC
NA,NA,TRBV11-2,TRBJ2-7,CASSLRGGTASYEQYF,TGTGCCAGCAGCCTCCGTGGGGGTACAGCCTCCTACGAGCAGTACTTC
NA,NA,TRBV7-8,TRBJ1-1,CASTPMSSRTEAFF,TGTGCCAGCACCCCCATGTCCTCGAGGACTGAAGCTTTCTTT
NA,NA,TRBV6-1,TRBJ2-7,CASSAGQGGDEQYF,TGTGCCAGCAGTGCGGGGCAGGGTGGCGACGAGCAGTACTTC
NA,few,TRBV20-1,TRBJ2-7,CSARDQTRSYEQYF,TGCAGTGCTAGAGATCAAACTAGATCCTACGAGCAGTACTTC
NA,NA,TRBV7-3,TRBJ1-6,CASSLTGRGSSPLHF,TGTGCCAGCAGCTTAACCGGCAGGGGAAGTTCACCCCTCCACTTT
TRBD1,medium-sized,TRBV6-1,TRBJ2-1,CASRPGQDNEQFF,TGTGCCAGCAGGCCGGGACAGGACAATGAGCAGTTCTTC
TRBD2,NA,TRBV20-1,TRBJ2-7,CSAGGTHPSYEQYF,TGCAGTGCGGGAGGGACTCACCCTTCCTACGAGCAGTACTTC
NA,few,TRBV11-3,TRBJ1-5,CASSLEGSANQPQHF,TGTGCCAGCAGCTTAGAAGGGAGCGCCAATCAGCCCCAGCATTTT
TRBD2,NA,TRBV2,TRBJ2-7,CSSSDGSSGRGGDELYF,TGTTCCAGCAGTGACGGATCTAGCGGCCGCGGGGGTGACGAGCTGTACTTC
NA,NA,TRBV2,TRBJ2-7,CASSFAQYVEQYF,TGTGCCAGCAGTTTCGCACAGTACGTCGAGCAGTACTTC
NA,NA,TRBV6-4,TRBJ1-5,CASSGDSGPNQPQHF,TGTGCCAGCAGTGGCGACAGTGGGCCCAATCAGCCCCAGCATTTT
NA,NA,TRBV15,TRBJ2-3,CATSRDLSGSTDTQYF,TGTGCCACCAGCAGAGATCTAAGCGGGAGCACAGATACGCAGTATTTT
NA,NA,TRBV4-3,TRBJ1-6,CASSQYVQGASPLHF,TGCGCCAGCAGCCAATATGTGCAGGGCGCTTCACCCCTCCACTTT
TRBD1,NA,TRBV11-2,TRBJ2-7,CASTAPLGGQGTSYEQYF,TGTGCCAGCACCGCCCCATTGGGAGGACAGGGCACCTCCTACGAGCAGTACTTC